This T cell receptor beta chain was identified during a study of neurological immune-mediated disorders. In this sample, this clonotype turned up many times. The unsorted libraries were generated from a total of 2 million PBMCs, which had been stored in RNAlater at -80 C. V gave up 6 bases and J gave up 3 bases; unmatched junction bases: 3. CDR3 length: 13 amino acids. The V gene's germline CDR1 is KGHSH and CDR2 LQKENI. As for the cDNA, it was generated by 5'RACE with 10-nucleotide random UMIs. A single record per CDR3 protein comes from TCRdb applying MiXCR to the 5' RACE reads. The sample includes about 43,000 distinct CDR3 sequences, about 13% seen only once; the top ten take roughly 1.3%.

The rearrangement joins TRBV18 to TRBJ1-1, with 8 bases lining up with TRBD1. Sample: PBMCs. The TCR comes from a female donor in good health. In DNA, the CDR3 is TGTGCCAGCTCGCTGGGACAGGACACTGAAGCTTTCTTT. It specifies CASSLGQDTEAFF.